The clone carrying this TCR beta chain has a handful of counts. This sample was included in a study of shared clonotypes between healthy human individuals. CDR1 is MNHNY and CDR2 is SVGAGI in the germline V gene (reference sequence). The trim removed 4 bases at V and 3 bases at J, leaving 5 bases unmatched. The CDR3 is 14 residues long. Sequencing used immunoSEQ multiplex PCR; TCRdb keeps in-frame clones, though not all of them. The sample lists 2 million to 3 million clones; 93% were seen once. The sequence came from a young man in good health. Some clones in this sample may be carry-over from other donors' samples. The sequenced material came from naive CD4+ T cells from PBMCs. Subset reported: CD45RA+ positively selected. The gene calls are TRBV6-6 and TRBJ1-2; 7 positions match TRBD1. The CDR3 coding sequence is TGTGCCAGCAGTTCACCCGACAGGGACTATGGCTACACCTTC. Translated, it gives CASSSPDRDYGYTF.